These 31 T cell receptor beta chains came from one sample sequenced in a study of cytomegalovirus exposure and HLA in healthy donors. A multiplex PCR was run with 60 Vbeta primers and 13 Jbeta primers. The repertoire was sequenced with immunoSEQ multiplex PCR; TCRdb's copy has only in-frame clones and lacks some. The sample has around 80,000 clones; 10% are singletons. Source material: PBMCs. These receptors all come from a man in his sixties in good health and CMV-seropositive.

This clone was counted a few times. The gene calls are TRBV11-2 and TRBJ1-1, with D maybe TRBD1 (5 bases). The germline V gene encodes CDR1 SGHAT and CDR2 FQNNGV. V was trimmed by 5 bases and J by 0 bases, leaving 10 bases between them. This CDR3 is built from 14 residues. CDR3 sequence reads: CASSPDNLNTEAFF. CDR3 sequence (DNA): TGTGCCAGCAGCCCGGACAATTTGAACACTGAAGCTTTCTTT.

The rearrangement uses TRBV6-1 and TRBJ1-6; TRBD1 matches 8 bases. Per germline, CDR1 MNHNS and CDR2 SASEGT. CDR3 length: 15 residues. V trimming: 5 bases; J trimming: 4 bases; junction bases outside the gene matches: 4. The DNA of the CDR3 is TGTGCCAGCAGTCCGGACAGGGCTTATAATTCACCCCTCCACTTT. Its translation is CASSPDRAYNSPLHF.

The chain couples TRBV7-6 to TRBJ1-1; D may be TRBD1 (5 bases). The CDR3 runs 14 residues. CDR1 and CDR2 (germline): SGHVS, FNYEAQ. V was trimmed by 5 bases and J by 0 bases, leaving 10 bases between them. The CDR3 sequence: CASSRGGLNTEAFF. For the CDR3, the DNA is TGTGCCAGCAGCAGGGGCGGTTTGAACACTGAAGCTTTCTTT. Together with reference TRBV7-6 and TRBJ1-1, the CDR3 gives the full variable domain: GAGVSQSPRYKVTKRGQDVALRCDPISGHVSLYWYRQALGQGPEFLTYFNYEAQQDKSGLPNDRFSAERPEGSISTLTIQRTEQRDSAMYRCASSRGGLNTEAFFGQGTRLTVV.

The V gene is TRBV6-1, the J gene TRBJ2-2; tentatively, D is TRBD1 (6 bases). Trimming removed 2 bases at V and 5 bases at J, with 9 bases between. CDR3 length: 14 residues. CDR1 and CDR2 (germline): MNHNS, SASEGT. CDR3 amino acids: CASSERGSTGELFF. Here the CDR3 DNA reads TGTGCCAGCAGTGAAAGGGGGTCTACCGGGGAGCTGTTTTTT.

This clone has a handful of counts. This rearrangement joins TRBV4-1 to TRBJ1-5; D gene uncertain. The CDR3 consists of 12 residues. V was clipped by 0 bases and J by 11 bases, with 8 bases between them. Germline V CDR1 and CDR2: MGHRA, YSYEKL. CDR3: CASSQDRTAQHF. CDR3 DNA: TGCGCCAGCAGCCAAGATAGAACGGCCCAGCATTTT.

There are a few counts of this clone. The CDR3 DNA reads TGTGCCAGCAGTCGGGACAGGCAGAACACTGAAGCTTTCTTT. It translates to CASSRDRQNTEAFF. The V call is TRBV6-4, the J call TRBJ1-1; TRBD1 matches at 8 bases. V gave up 5 bases and J gave up 1 base; unmatched junction bases: 3. The CDR3 is made up of 14 amino acids. Germline CDR1 MRHNA, CDR2 SNTAGT.

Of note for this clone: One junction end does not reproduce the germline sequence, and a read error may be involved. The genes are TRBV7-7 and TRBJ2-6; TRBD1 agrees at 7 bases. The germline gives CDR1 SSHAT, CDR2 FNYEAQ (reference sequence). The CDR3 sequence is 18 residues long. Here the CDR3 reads CASSYGPGQSSGANVLTF. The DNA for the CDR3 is TGTGCTAGCAGCTACGGGCCGGGACAGTCCTCTGGGGCCAACGTCCTGACTTTC.

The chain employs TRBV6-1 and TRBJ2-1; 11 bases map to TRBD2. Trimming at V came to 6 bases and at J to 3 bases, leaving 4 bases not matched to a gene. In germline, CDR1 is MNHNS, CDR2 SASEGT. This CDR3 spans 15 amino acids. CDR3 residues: CASSGLAGIYNEQFF. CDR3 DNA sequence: TGTGCCAGCAGCGGACTAGCGGGTATCTACAATGAGCAGTTCTTC.

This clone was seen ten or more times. The CDR3 DNA is TGTGCCAGCAGCTTACGCAGACAGAACACTGAAGCTTTCTTT. It specifies CASSLRRQNTEAFF. The chain uses TRBV7-9 and TRBJ1-1; D not certain. The germline V and J ends were trimmed by 2 bases and 1 base, with 8 bases remaining between them. Germline values: CDR1 SEHNR, CDR2 FQNEAQ (reference sequence). The CDR3 spans 14 residues.

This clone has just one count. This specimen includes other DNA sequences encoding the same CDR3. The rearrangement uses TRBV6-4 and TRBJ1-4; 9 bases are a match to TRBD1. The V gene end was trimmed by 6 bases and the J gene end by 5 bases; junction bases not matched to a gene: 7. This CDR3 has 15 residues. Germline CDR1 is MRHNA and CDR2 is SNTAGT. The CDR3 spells CASRVRTGENEKLFF. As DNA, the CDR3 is TGTGCCAGCAGAGTAAGGACAGGGGAAAATGAAAAACTGTTTTTT.

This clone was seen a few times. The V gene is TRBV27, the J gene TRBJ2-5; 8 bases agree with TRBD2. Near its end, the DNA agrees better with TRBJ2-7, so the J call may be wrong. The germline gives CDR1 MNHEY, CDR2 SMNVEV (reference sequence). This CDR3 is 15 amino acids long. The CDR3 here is CASSFGGGGSAEQYF. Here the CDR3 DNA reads TGTGCCAGCAGTTTCGGGGGGGGCGGTTCGGCCGAGCAGTACTTC.

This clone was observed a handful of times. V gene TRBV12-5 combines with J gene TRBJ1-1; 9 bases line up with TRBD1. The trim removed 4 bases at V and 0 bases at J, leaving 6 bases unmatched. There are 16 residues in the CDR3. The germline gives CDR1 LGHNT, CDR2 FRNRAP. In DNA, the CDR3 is TGTGCTAGTGGTTGGTACGGGACAGGGATGAACACTGAAGCTTTCTTT. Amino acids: CASGWYGTGMNTEAFF.

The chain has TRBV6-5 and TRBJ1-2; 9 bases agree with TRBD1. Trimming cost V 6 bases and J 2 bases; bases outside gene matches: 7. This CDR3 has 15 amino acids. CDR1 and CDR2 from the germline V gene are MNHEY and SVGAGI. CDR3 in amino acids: CASRSTGTGNYGYTF. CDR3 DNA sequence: TGTGCCAGCAGGTCTACCGGGACAGGGAACTATGGCTACACCTTC.

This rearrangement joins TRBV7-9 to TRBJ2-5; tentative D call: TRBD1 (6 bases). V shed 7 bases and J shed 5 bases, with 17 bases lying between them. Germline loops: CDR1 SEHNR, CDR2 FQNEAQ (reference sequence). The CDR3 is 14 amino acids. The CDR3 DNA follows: TGTGCCAGCAACCCAGACAGGCTAATGGAGACCCAGTACTTC. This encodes CASNPDRLMETQYF.

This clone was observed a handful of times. The DNA of the CDR3 is TGTGCCAGCTCCGTTGGTGGCTTAGATACGCAGTATTTT. Translating it yields CASSVGGLDTQYF. V usage is TRBV2 and J usage is TRBJ2-3; D is uncertain. The V end lost 8 bases, the J end lost 5 bases, and 14 bases lay between the germline ends. The CDR3 totals 13 residues. CDR1 is SNHLY, CDR2 FYNNEI, per germline.

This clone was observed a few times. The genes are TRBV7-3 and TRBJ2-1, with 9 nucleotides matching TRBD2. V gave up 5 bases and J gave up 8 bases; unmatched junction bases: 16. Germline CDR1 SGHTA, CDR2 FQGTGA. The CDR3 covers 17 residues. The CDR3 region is CASSLTGSGGPRDEQFF. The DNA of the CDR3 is TGTGCCAGCAGCCTCACGGGGAGCGGGGGGCCGAGGGATGAGCAGTTCTTC.

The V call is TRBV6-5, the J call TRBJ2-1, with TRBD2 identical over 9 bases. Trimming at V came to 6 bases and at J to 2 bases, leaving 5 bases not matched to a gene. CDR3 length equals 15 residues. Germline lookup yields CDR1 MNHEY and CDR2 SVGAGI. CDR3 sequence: CASRPAGGPYNEQFF. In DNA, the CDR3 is TGTGCCAGCAGGCCAGCGGGAGGACCCTACAATGAGCAGTTCTTC.

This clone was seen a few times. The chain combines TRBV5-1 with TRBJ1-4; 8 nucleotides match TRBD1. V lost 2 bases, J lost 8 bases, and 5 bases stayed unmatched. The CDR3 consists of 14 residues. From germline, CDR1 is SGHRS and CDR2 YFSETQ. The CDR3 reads CASSFGTGGEKLFF. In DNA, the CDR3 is TGCGCCAGCAGCTTTGGGACAGGCGGAGAAAAACTGTTTTTT.

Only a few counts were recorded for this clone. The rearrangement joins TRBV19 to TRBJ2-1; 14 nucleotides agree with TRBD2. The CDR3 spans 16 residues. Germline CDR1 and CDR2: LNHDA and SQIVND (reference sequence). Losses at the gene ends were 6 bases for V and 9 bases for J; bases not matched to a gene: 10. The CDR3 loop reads CASSHGTSGSYGEQFF. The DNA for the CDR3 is TGTGCCAGTAGCCACGGGACTAGCGGGAGCTATGGTGAGCAGTTCTTC.

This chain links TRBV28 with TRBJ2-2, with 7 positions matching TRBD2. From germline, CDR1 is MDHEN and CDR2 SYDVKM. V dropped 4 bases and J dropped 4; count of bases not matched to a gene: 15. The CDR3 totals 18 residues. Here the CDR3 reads CASSSPALGGPSTGELFF. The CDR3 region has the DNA TGTGCCAGCAGTTCCCCAGCCTTGGGAGGGCCTAGCACCGGGGAGCTGTTTTTT.

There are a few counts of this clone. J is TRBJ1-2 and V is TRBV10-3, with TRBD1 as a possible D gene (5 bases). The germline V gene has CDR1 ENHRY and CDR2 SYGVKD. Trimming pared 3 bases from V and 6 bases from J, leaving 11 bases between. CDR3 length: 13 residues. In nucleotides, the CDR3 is TGTGCCATCAGTGAATCAGGGTACCATGGCTACACCTTC. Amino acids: CAISESGYHGYTF.

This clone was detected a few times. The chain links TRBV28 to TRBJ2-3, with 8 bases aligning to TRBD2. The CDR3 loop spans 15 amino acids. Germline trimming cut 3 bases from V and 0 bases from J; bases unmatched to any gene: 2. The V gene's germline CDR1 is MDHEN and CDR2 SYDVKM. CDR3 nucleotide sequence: TGTGCCAGCAGTTTGCGGGGGGCTAGCACAGATACGCAGTATTTT. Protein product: CASSLRGASTDTQYF.

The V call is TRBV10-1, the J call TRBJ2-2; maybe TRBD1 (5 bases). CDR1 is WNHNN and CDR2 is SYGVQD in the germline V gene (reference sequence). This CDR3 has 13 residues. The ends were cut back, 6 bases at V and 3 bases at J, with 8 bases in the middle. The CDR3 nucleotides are TGCGCCAGCAGCCCCAGGGACACCGGGGAGCTGTTTTTT. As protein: CASSPRDTGELFF.

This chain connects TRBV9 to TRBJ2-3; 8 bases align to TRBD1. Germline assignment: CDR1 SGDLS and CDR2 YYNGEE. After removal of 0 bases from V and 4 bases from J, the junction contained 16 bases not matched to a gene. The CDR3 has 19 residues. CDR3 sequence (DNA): TGTGCCAGCAGCGTAGCTCTGAGTCGAGGACAGGGTGGTTCAGATACGCAGTATTTT. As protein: CASSVALSRGQGGSDTQYF. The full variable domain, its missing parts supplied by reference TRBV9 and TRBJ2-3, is DSGVTQTPKHLITATGQRVTLRCSPRSGDLSVYWYQQSLDQGLQFLIQYYNGEERAKGNILERFSAQQFPDLHSELNLSSLELGDSALYFCASSVALSRGQGGSDTQYFGPGTRLTVL.

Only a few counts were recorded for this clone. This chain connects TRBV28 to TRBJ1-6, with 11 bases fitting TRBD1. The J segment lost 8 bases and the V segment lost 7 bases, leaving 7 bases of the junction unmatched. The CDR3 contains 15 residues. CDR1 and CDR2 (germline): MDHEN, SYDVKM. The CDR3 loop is CASNGQGAGDSPLHF. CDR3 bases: TGTGCCAGCAACGGACAGGGGGCTGGGGATTCACCCCTCCACTTT.

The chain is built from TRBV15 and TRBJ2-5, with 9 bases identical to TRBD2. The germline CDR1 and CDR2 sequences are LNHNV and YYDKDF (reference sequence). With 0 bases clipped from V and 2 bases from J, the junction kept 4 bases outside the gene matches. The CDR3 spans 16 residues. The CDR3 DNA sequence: TGTGCCACCAGCAGAGAGGCTAGCGGGACTCAAGAGACCCAGTACTTC. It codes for CATSREASGTQETQYF.

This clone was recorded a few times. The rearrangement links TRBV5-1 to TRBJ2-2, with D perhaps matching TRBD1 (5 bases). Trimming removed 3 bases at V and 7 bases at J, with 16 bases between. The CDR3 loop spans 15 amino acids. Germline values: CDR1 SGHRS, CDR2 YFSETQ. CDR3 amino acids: CASSWSTARDGELFF. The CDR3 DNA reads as TGCGCCAGCAGCTGGTCGACAGCAAGGGACGGGGAGCTGTTTTTT.

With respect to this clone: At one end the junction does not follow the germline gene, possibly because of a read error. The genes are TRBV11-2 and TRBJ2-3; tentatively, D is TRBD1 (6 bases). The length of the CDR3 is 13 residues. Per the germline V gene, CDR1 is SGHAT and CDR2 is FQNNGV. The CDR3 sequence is CASSFRDTYTQYF. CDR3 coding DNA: TGTGCCAGCAGCTTCCGGGACACATATACGCAGTATTTT. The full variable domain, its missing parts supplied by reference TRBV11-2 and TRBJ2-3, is EAGVAQSPRYKIIEKRQSVAFWCNPISGHATLYWYQQILGQGPKLLIQFQNNGVVDDSQLPKDRFSAERLKGVDSTLKIQPAKLEDSAVYLCASSFRDTYTQYFGPGTRLTVL.

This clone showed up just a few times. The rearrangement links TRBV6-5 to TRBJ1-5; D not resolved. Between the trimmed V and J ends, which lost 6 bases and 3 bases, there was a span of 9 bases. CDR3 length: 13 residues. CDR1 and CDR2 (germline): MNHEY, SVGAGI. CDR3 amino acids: CASRGRLNQPQHF. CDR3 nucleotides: TGTGCCAGCAGGGGCAGGCTCAATCAGCCCCAGCATTTT.

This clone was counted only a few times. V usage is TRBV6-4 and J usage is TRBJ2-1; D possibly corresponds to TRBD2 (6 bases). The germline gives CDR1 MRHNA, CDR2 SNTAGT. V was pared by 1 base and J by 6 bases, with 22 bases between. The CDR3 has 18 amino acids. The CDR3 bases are TGTGCCAGCAGTGACTGGGACTTCCTCACGAGGAACCCCAATGAGCAGTTCTTC. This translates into CASSDWDFLTRNPNEQFF.

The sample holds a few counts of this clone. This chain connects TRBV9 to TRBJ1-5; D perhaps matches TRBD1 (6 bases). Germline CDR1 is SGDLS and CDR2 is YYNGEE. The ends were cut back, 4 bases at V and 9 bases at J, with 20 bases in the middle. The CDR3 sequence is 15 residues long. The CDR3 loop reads CASSPIGDTGWPQHF. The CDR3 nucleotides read TGTGCCAGCAGCCCGATAGGGGACACCGGTTGGCCCCAGCATTTT.